This T cell receptor (beta chain) was captured by sequencing in a study of cytomegalovirus exposure and HLA in healthy donors. Overall study findings and caveats: In a later analysis, HLA-C alleles had the fewest associated TCRs, DRB1 alleles the most. Solely CMV serostatus was available to characterize immune exposure.

Amplification used 60 Vbeta primers and 13 Jbeta primers. Here immunoSEQ multiplex PCR was the method, and the copy in TCRdb shows in-frame clones only, minus some. The sample has about 73,000 clones; 60% to 85% are singletons. A note on this clone: Its antigen is not known. The junction departs from the called germline gene at one end, perhaps through a read error.

This CDR3 has 12 amino acids. Looked up from germline, CDR1 is SEHNR and CDR2 is FQNEAQ (reference sequence). The sequenced sample was PBMCs. The source of this sequence is a male donor in good health and CMV-seronegative. The chain couples TRBV7-9 to TRBJ1-5; D uncertain. CDR3 region: CSSSLPDQPQHF. As DNA, the CDR3 is TGTTCCAGCAGCTTACCTGATCAGCCCCAGCATTTT.